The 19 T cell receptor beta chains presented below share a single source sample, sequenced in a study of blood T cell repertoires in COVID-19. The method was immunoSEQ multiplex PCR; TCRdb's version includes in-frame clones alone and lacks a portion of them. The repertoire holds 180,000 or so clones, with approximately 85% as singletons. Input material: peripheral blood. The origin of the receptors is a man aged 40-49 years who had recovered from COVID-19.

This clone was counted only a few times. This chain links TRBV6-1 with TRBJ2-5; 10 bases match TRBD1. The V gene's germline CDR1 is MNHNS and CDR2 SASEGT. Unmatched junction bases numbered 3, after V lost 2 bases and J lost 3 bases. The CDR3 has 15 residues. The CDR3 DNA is TGTGCCAGCAGTGAACGGGGACAGGGGAAAGAGACCCAGTACTTC. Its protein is CASSERGQGKETQYF.

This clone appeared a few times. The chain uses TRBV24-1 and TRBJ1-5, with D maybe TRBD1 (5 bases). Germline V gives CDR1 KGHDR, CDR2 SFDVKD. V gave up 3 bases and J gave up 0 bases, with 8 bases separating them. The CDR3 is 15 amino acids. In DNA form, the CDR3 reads TGTGCCACCAGTGATCCCAGGGATAGCAATCAGCCCCAGCATTTT. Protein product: CATSDPRDSNQPQHF.

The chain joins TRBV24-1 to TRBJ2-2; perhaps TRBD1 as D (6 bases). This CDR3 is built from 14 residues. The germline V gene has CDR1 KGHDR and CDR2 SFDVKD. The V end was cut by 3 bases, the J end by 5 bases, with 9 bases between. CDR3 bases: TGTGCCACCAGTGATCCAGGGGCAACCGGGGAGCTGTTTTTT. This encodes CATSDPGATGELFF.

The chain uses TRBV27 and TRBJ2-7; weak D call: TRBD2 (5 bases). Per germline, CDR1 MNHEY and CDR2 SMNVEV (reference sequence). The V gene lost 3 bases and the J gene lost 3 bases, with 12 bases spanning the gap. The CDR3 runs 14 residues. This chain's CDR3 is CASSLTGIGYEQYF. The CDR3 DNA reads TGTGCCAGCAGTTTGACGGGGATTGGCTACGAGCAGTACTTC.

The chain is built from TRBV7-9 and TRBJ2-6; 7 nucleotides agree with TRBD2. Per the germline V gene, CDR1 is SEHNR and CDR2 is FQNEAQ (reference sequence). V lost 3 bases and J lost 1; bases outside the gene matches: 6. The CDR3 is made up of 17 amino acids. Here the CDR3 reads CASSFTVRESGANVLTF. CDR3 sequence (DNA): TGTGCCAGCAGCTTTACGGTGCGGGAGTCTGGGGCCAACGTCCTGACTTTC.

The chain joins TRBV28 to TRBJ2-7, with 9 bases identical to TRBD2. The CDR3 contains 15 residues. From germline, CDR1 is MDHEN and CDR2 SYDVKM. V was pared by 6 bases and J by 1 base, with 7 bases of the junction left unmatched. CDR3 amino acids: CASRPSGRPSYEQYF. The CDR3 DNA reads TGTGCCAGCAGACCCAGCGGGAGGCCGTCCTACGAGCAGTACTTC.

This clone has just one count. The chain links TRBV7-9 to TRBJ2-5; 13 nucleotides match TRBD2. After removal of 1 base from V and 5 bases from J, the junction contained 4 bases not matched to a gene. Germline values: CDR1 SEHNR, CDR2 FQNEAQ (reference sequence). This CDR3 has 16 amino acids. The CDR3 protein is CASSLVGTSGIETQYF. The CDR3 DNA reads TGTGCCAGCAGCTTAGTGGGGACTAGCGGGATCGAGACCCAGTACTTC.

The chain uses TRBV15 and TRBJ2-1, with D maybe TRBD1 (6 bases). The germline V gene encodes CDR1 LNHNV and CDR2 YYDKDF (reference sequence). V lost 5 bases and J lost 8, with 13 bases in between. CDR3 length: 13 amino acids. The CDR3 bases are TGTGCCACCAGCGGGGAACAGGGTCATGAGCAGTTCTTC. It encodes CATSGEQGHEQFF.

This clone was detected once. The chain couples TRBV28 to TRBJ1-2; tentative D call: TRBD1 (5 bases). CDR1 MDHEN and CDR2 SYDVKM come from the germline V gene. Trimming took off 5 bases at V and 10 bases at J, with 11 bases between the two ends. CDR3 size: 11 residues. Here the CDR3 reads CASSQGHLYTF. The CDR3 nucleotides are TGTGCCAGCAGTCAAGGACACCTCTACACCTTC.

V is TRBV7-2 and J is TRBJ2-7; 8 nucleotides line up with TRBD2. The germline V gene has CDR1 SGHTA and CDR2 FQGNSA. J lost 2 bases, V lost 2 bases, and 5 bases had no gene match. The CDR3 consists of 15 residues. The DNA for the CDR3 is TGTGCCAGCAGCTTAAGGCCTAGCGGGCCCTACGAGCAGTACTTC. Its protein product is CASSLRPSGPYEQYF.

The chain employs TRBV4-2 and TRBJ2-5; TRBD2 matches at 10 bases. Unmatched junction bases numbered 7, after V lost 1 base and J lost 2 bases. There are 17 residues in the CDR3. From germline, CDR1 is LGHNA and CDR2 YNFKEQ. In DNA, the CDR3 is TGTGCCAGCAGCCAAGCCTACACTAGCGGGGAGCAAGAGACCCAGTACTTC. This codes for CASSQAYTSGEQETQYF.

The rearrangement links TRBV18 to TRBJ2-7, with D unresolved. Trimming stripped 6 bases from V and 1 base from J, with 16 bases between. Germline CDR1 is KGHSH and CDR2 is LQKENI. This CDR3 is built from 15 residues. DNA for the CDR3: TGTGCCAGCTCCCCTATGGGCCTCAGTTCCTACGAGCAGTACTTC. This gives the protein CASSPMGLSSYEQYF.

CDR3 sequence: CASSVGGSNNEQFF. Here the CDR3 DNA reads TGTGCCAGCAGCGTAGGAGGGTCTAACAATGAGCAGTTCTTC. The V gene is TRBV9, the J gene TRBJ2-1; weak D call: TRBD2 (5 bases). CDR1 and CDR2 (germline): SGDLS, YYNGEE. The CDR3 spans 14 residues. V was trimmed by 0 bases and J by 5 bases, leaving 9 bases between them.

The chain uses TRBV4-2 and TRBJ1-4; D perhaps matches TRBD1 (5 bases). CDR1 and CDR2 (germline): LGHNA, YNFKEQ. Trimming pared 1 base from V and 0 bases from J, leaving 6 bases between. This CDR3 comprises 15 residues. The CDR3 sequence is CASSQAGSTNEKLFF. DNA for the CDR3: TGTGCCAGCAGCCAAGCAGGGTCAACTAATGAAAAACTGTTTTTT.

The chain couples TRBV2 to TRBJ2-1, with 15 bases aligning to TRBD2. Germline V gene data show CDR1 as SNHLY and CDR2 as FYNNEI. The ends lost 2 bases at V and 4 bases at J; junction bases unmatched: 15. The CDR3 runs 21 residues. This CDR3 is CASSENVSGTSGGPTYNEQFF. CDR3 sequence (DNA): TGTGCCAGCAGTGAAAACGTGTCAGGGACTAGCGGGGGGCCTACTTACAATGAGCAGTTCTTC. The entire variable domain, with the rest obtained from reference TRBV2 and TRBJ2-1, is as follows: EPEVTQTPSHQVTQMGQEVILRCVPISNHLYFYWYRQILGQKVEFLVSFYNNEISEKSEIFDDQFSVERPDGSNFTLKIRSTKLEDSAMYFCASSENVSGTSGGPTYNEQFFGPGTRLTVL.

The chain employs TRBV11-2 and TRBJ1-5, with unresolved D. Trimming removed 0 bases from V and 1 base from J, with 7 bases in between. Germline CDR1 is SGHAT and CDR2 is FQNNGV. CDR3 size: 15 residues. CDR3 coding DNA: TGTGCCAGCAGCTTAGATGTAGAGAGCAATCAGCCCCAGCATTTT. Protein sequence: CASSLDVESNQPQHF.

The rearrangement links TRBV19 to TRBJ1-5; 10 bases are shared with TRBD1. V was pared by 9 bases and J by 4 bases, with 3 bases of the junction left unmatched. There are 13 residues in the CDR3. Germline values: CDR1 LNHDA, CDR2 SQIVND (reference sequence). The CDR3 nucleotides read TGTGCCAGCAGGACAGGGGGAAATCAGCCCCAGCATTTT. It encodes CASRTGGNQPQHF.

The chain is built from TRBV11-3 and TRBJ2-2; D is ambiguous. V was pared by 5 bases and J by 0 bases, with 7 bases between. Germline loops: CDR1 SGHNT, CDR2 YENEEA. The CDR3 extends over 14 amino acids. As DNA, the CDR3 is TGTGCCAGCAGCCCGACAACGAACACCGGGGAGCTGTTTTTT. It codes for CASSPTTNTGELFF.

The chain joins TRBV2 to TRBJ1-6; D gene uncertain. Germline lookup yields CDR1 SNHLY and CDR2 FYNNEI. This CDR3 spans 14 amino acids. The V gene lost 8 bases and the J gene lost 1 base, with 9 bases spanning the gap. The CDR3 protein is CASGGTSYNSPLHF. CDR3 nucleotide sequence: TGTGCCAGCGGTGGAACTTCCTATAATTCACCCCTCCACTTT.